The clone carrying this T cell receptor (beta chain) has more than one count but fewer than ten. PCR was performed a second time for about 7 to 11 cycles using a sample-barcoded 5' primer and a J-beta primer mix. Each sample yielded at least 2.5 million CDR3-containing paired-end reads. MiXCR, applied by TCRdb to the 5' RACE reads, yields one record per CDR3 protein. The data contain 850,000 to 1,000,000 distinct CDR3 sequences, about 44% of them seen just once; the ten biggest clones take up roughly 13%. These data belong to a study of blood T cells in healthy people across ages. Germline lookup yields CDR1 MGHRA and CDR2 YSYEKL. The CDR3 covers 15 residues. V was clipped by 0 bases and J by 2 bases, with 10 bases between them.

The chain has TRBV4-1 and TRBJ2-5; a weak D match, TRBD2 (5 bases). Source material: blood. This clonotype originated in a man aged 25-45 years in good health. CDR3 sequence reads: CASSQEKRVQETQYF. The DNA for the CDR3 is TGCGCCAGCAGCCAAGAAAAGAGGGTTCAAGAGACCCAGTACTTC.